Each of the 5 T cell receptor beta chains below was sequenced from the same sample in a study of chemoradiotherapy in HPV16-positive cancers. Assay: immunoSEQ multiplex PCR; the TCRdb copy retains only in-frame clones and omits some. The table shows about 39,000 clones, with about 77% occurring only once. The sequencing used blood, collected from a patient who underwent chemoradiotherapy. The origin of the receptors is a human donor with HPV-associated anogenital cancer.

The rearrangement uses TRBV7-3 and TRBJ1-6, with 7 nucleotides matching TRBD1. The trim removed 8 bases at V and 7 bases at J, leaving 14 bases unmatched. This CDR3 contains 16 residues. CDR1 is SGHTA, CDR2 FQGTGA, per germline. Here the CDR3 reads CASSGQPTAANSPLHF. The DNA of the CDR3 is TGTGCCAGCTCGGGACAGCCAACCGCTGCGAATTCACCCCTCCACTTT.

This clone was detected only once. This chain links TRBV5-6 with TRBJ1-2; D remains ambiguous. Germline V gene lookup returns CDR1 SGHDT and CDR2 YYEEEE. V lost 4 bases and J lost 5, with 12 bases in between. The CDR3 consists of 13 residues. CDR3 nucleotide sequence: TGTGCCAGCAGCCTCCCGAACGAGTATGGCTACACCTTC. Translating it yields CASSLPNEYGYTF.

CDR3 region: CASSFYNEQFF. The CDR3 region has the DNA TGTGCCAGCAGCTTTTACAATGAGCAGTTCTTC. The chain is built from TRBV7-8 and TRBJ2-1; D not certain. The CDR3 is 11 amino acids. Between the trimmed V and J ends, which lost 3 bases and 4 bases, there was a span of 1 base. Germline assignment: CDR1 SGHVS and CDR2 FQNEAQ.

V gene TRBV7-8 combines with J gene TRBJ2-5; D is unresolved. The V end lost 0 bases, the J end lost 2 bases, and 1 base lay between the germline ends. Germline V gene sequence: CDR1 SGHVS, CDR2 FQNEAQ. CDR3 length: 12 amino acids. CDR3 in amino acids: CASSLAQETQYF. In nucleotides, the CDR3 is TGTGCCAGCAGCTTAGCTCAAGAGACCCAGTACTTC. Full variable domain (remainder filled in from reference TRBV7-8 and TRBJ2-5): GAGVSQSPRYKVAKRGQDVALRCDPISGHVSLFWYQQALGQGPEFLTYFQNEAQLDKSGLPSDRFFAERPEGSVSTLKIQRTQQEDSAVYLCASSLAQETQYFGPGTRLLVL.

This rearrangement joins TRBV6-6 to TRBJ2-7, with a possible D match to TRBD2 (6 bases). The length of the CDR3 is 15 residues. The ends were cut back, 6 bases at V and 3 bases at J, with 18 bases in the middle. Germline V gene data show CDR1 as MNHNY and CDR2 as SVGAGI (reference sequence). CDR3 loop: CASSYRDPGDYEQYF. Here the CDR3 DNA reads TGTGCCAGCAGCTACCGGGACCCGGGGGACTACGAGCAGTACTTC.